A single sample is the source of the 27 T cell receptor beta chains below, sequenced in a study of cytomegalovirus exposure and HLA in healthy donors. The data were produced by immunoSEQ multiplex PCR, yet TCRdb's version contains in-frame clones alone and is incomplete. Of around 240,000 clones detected, roughly 89% appear once; the ten largest clones hold roughly 0.4%. The sequencing sample was made of PBMCs. These receptors were taken from a woman aged 18-29 years in good health and CMV-seronegative.

The chain is built from TRBV18 and TRBJ1-4, with 8 bases identical to TRBD1. CDR1 is KGHSH, CDR2 LQKENI, per germline. This CDR3 is built from 14 residues. V lost 3 bases, J lost 7 bases, and 4 bases stayed unmatched. CDR3 amino acids: CASSPVQGAEKLFF. CDR3 coding DNA: TGTGCCAGCTCACCGGTCCAGGGGGCTGAAAAACTGTTTTTT.

This clone was picked up one time. V usage is TRBV13 and J usage is TRBJ2-3, with D hard to call. V was shortened by 0 bases and J by 6 bases, with 4 bases between the two germline ends. The CDR3 extends over 12 amino acids. Germline lookup yields CDR1 PRHDT and CDR2 FYEKMQ (reference sequence). DNA for the CDR3: TGTGCCAGCAGCTTAGGCTTTGATACGCAGTATTTT. Translation: CASSLGFDTQYF.

The chain uses TRBV7-8 and TRBJ1-5; D uncertain. V was clipped by 6 bases and J by 0 bases, with 9 bases between them. Looked up from germline, CDR1 is SGHVS and CDR2 is FQNEAQ. The CDR3 length is 14 residues. CDR3 nucleotides: TGTGCCAGCAGGGAGGGTGGTAGCAATCAGCCCCAGCATTTT. The encoded protein is CASREGGSNQPQHF.

The rearrangement joins TRBV4-1 to TRBJ2-3; 7 bases are shared with TRBD2. This CDR3 is 18 amino acids long. Germline V gives CDR1 MGHRA, CDR2 YSYEKL. Trimming at V came to 2 bases and at J to 1 base, leaving 12 bases not matched to a gene. CDR3 in DNA: TGCGCCAGCAGCCAACTTCCGGGACTACCCCGCCGCACAGATACGCAGTATTTT. Translation: CASSQLPGLPRRTDTQYF.

This chain connects TRBV25-1 to TRBJ2-1; no clear D. The germline gives CDR1 MGHDK, CDR2 SYGVNS. V was pared by 0 bases and J by 9 bases, with 9 bases between. This CDR3 is built from 13 residues. CDR3 sequence reads: CASSEYIFSEQFF. The CDR3 coding sequence is TGTGCCAGCAGTGAATATATTTTTTCTGAGCAGTTCTTC.

This clone showed up just a few times. Other DNA sequences in the same sample also yield this CDR3. DNA for the CDR3: TGTGCCAGTAGTATCGGACAGTTCAATCAGCCCCAGCATTTT. Residues: CASSIGQFNQPQHF. The chain uses TRBV19 and TRBJ1-5, with a possible D match to TRBD1 (6 bases). The CDR3 runs 14 residues. Looked up from germline, CDR1 is LNHDA and CDR2 is SQIVND (reference sequence). With 3 bases removed from V and 3 bases from J, the gap between germline ends came to 9 bases.

This chain links TRBV7-8 with TRBJ1-5; TRBD1 matches at 7 bases. CDR1 and CDR2 from the germline V gene are SGHVS and FQNEAQ. With V trimmed by 2 bases and J by 0 bases, 10 bases remained unmatched. The CDR3 runs to 18 residues. CDR3 nucleotide sequence: TGTGCCAGCAGCTTATCGGGACAGATCATCTATAGCAATCAGCCCCAGCATTTT. Its protein is CASSLSGQIIYSNQPQHF.

This clone was recorded once. The V and J genes are TRBV7-2 and TRBJ2-3; TRBD2 might be the D (6 bases). The CDR3 contains 16 residues. Germline V gene lookup returns CDR1 SGHTA and CDR2 FQGNSA. V lost 4 bases and J lost 0, with 14 bases in between. The CDR3 nucleotides read TGTGCCAGCAGCTCGACCCGGGGGACTAGCACAGATACGCAGTATTTT. Protein: CASSSTRGTSTDTQYF.

J is TRBJ2-3 and V is TRBV7-9; 7 positions agree with TRBD1. With V trimmed by 6 bases and J by 3 bases, 12 bases remained unmatched. CDR1 is SEHNR, CDR2 FQNEAQ, per germline (reference sequence). The CDR3 is 16 amino acids. As DNA, the CDR3 is TGTGCCAGCAGTCTGAGAGCAGGGGGAATTACAGATACGCAGTATTTT. This sequence encodes CASSLRAGGITDTQYF.

V and J are TRBV1 and TRBJ2-1; the table's D call of TRBD1 was not tested on the DNA. TRBV1 is a pseudogene locus. The CDR3 covers 16 residues. The CDR3 sequence: CTSSQKGPSSYNEQFF. Here the CDR3 DNA reads TGCACCAGCAGCCAAAAGGGGCCTAGCTCCTACAATGAGCAGTTCTTC.

The table lists this clone with a count of one. The chain links TRBV6-6 to TRBJ1-4; D gene uncertain. Per germline, CDR1 MNHNY and CDR2 SVGAGI (reference sequence). The CDR3 totals 14 residues. With 5 bases removed from V and 0 bases from J, the gap between germline ends came to 7 bases. CDR3 protein: CASSRTATNEKLFF. The CDR3 DNA is TGTGCCAGCAGTAGGACTGCAACTAATGAAAAACTGTTTTTT.

A word on this clone: Other nucleotide sequences in the sample specify the same CDR3. V and J are TRBV28 and TRBJ1-2; 9 bases align to TRBD1. The CDR3 contains 13 residues. Trimming removed 5 bases from V and 5 bases from J; junction bases left unmatched: 3. Germline V CDR1 and CDR2: MDHEN, SYDVKM. CDR3 sequence reads: CASSPGQGYGYTF. The DNA of the CDR3 is TGTGCCAGCAGTCCGGGACAGGGATATGGCTACACCTTC.

The chain is built from TRBV7-2 and TRBJ2-2, with D possibly matching TRBD1 (6 bases). V lost 1 base and J lost 8, with 11 bases in between. CDR1 and CDR2 (germline): SGHTA, FQGNSA. The CDR3 length is 14 residues. For the CDR3, the DNA is TGTGCCAGCAGCTTAGTGGGGCAGGGGGGGGAGCTGTTTTTT. Translation: CASSLVGQGGELFF.

This clone was seen just once. The CDR3 DNA reads TGTGCCAGCAGCGAAAGAGATGGTGAGCAGTTCTTC. Translated, it gives CASSERDGEQFF. The chain joins TRBV9 to TRBJ2-1; D remains unclear. V was cut by 3 bases and J by 9 bases, with 10 bases left in between. Germline-derived CDR1 and CDR2 are SGDLS and YYNGEE. The CDR3 has 12 amino acids.

This clone was seen a handful of times. V usage is TRBV10-3 and J usage is TRBJ2-1, with 7 nucleotides matching TRBD1. After removal of 0 bases from V and 6 bases from J, the junction contained 14 bases not matched to a gene. Germline CDR1 is ENHRY and CDR2 is SYGVKD. The CDR3 is made up of 18 amino acids. CDR3 loop: CAISESISPAGGFNEQFF. For the CDR3, the DNA is TGTGCCATCAGTGAGTCGATCAGTCCGGCAGGGGGTTTCAATGAGCAGTTCTTC.

The gene calls are TRBV5-1 and TRBJ1-1, with D unresolved. Germline V gene lookup returns CDR1 SGHRS and CDR2 YFSETQ. The CDR3 runs 17 residues. V was shortened by 0 bases and J by 0 bases, with 15 bases between the two germline ends. This CDR3 reads CASSLVRAGLMNTEAFF. For the CDR3, the DNA is TGCGCCAGCAGCTTGGTTCGTGCAGGCCTAATGAACACTGAAGCTTTCTTT.

The gene calls are TRBV2 and TRBJ1-5; possible D gene TRBD1, 6 bases. CDR3 length: 17 residues. V lost 6 bases and J lost 6, with 24 bases in between. Germline values: CDR1 SNHLY, CDR2 FYNNEI. The CDR3 reads CASREKPDGQFGQPQHF. The CDR3 region has the DNA TGTGCCAGCAGAGAAAAACCGGACGGACAGTTTGGTCAGCCCCAGCATTTT.

The rearrangement uses TRBV29-1 and TRBJ1-2; D is ambiguous. The germline V gene has CDR1 SQVTM and CDR2 ANQGSEA. The V gene lost 3 bases and the J gene lost 3 bases, with 14 bases spanning the gap. The CDR3 runs 14 residues. The CDR3 loop reads CSVDEGAVYYGYTF. In DNA form, the CDR3 reads TGCAGCGTTGATGAGGGTGCAGTCTACTATGGCTACACCTTC.

The chain carries TRBV10-1 and TRBJ2-7, with 8 bases lining up with TRBD1. V was pared by 0 bases and J by 1 base, with 2 bases of the junction left unmatched. CDR1 is WNHNN and CDR2 is SYGVQD in the germline V gene (reference sequence). The length of the CDR3 is 15 residues. As DNA, the CDR3 is TGCGCCAGCAGTGAGTCCCGGGACAGGTCCTACGAGCAGTACTTC. It is translated as CASSESRDRSYEQYF.

The chain links TRBV11-3 to TRBJ2-7, with D perhaps matching TRBD1 (6 bases). The germline CDR1 and CDR2 sequences are SGHNT and YENEEA. The CDR3 runs 13 residues. Trimming removed 5 bases from V and 3 bases from J, with 11 bases in between. Here the CDR3 DNA reads TGTGCCAGCAGCCAAGGGGGATACTACGAGCAGTACTTC. It translates to CASSQGGYYEQYF.

The V call is TRBV6-1, the J call TRBJ1-1; D gene uncertain. Germline V gene lookup returns CDR1 MNHNS and CDR2 SASEGT. There are 14 residues in the CDR3. Trimming shortened V by 4 bases and J by 6 bases, and 15 bases separated the two germline ends. The CDR3 sequence: CASSVQDSVAEAFF. DNA of the CDR3: TGTGCCAGCAGTGTTCAGGATTCAGTGGCTGAAGCTTTCTTT.

The chain has TRBV7-9 and TRBJ1-1, with 11 positions matching TRBD1. The CDR3 is made up of 16 amino acids. J gave up 4 bases and V 1 base, and 5 bases lay outside the gene matches. The germline CDR1 and CDR2 sequences are SEHNR and FQNEAQ (reference sequence). This CDR3 is CASSLGTGGDITEAFF. The CDR3 DNA reads TGTGCCAGCAGCTTAGGGACAGGGGGCGATATCACTGAAGCTTTCTTT.

The chain combines TRBV28 with TRBJ2-2; 12 bases match TRBD2. V was clipped by 5 bases and J by 0 bases; unmatched bases: 4. The CDR3 totals 17 residues. Germline CDR1 MDHEN, CDR2 SYDVKM. The CDR3 bases are TGTGCCAGCAGTCTCACTAGCGGGGGGCCGAACACCGGGGAGCTGTTTTTT. It codes for CASSLTSGGPNTGELFF.

V gene TRBV5-3 combines with J gene TRBJ2-7; TRBD1 agrees at 11 bases. TRBV5-3 is known as an ORF, though its function is uncertain. The CDR3 runs 16 residues. Trimming at V came to 0 bases and at J to 4 bases, leaving 6 bases not matched to a gene. CDR3 bases: TGTGCCAGAAGCTTGGGCGGGGACAGGGGGTTTTACGAGCAGTACTTC. Translation gives CARSLGGDRGFYEQYF.

The J gene is TRBJ2-5, the V gene TRBV7-7; TRBD2 matches 11 bases. V shed 5 bases and J 5 bases; nucleotides not matched to a gene: 13. This CDR3 spans 17 amino acids. Per the germline V gene, CDR1 is SSHAT and CDR2 is FNYEAQ (reference sequence). This CDR3 reads CASSKRASGGLSETQYF. CDR3 nucleotide sequence: TGTGCCAGCAGCAAGAGGGCTAGCGGGGGGCTTTCTGAGACCCAGTACTTC.

The V call is TRBV11-2, the J call TRBJ1-5; no reliable D call. Germline values: CDR1 SGHAT, CDR2 FQNNGV. This CDR3 spans 14 amino acids. Trimming cost V 2 bases and J 4 bases, with 9 bases left between them. DNA of the CDR3: TGTGCCAGCAGCTTACATCCCAGAAATCAGCCCCAGCATTTT. It translates to CASSLHPRNQPQHF.

The V gene is TRBV19, the J gene TRBJ2-7, with D hard to call. The length of the CDR3 is 14 residues. V lost 4 bases, J lost 2 bases, and 12 bases lay in between. Germline V CDR1 and CDR2: LNHDA, SQIVND (reference sequence). This CDR3 reads CASSTAGDPYEQYF. The CDR3 coding sequence is TGTGCCAGTAGTACGGCAGGTGACCCCTACGAGCAGTACTTC.